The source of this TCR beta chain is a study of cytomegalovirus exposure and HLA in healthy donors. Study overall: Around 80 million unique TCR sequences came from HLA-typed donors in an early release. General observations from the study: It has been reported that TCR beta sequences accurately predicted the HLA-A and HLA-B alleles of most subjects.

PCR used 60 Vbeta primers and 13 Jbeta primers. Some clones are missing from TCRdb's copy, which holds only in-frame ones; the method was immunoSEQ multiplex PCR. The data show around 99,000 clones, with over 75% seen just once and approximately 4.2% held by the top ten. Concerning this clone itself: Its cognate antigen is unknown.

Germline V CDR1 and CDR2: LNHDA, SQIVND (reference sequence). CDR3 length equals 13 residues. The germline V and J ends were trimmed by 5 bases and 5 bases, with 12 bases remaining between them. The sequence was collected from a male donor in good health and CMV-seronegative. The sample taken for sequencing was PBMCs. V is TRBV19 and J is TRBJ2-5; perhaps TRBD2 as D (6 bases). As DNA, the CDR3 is TGTGCCAGTAGTCGGGACTTTATGGAGACCCAGTACTTC. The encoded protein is CASSRDFMETQYF.